A single sample is the source of the 22 T cell receptor beta chains below, sequenced in a study of CD8+CD57+ T cells in acquired aplastic anemia. The template for TCR beta VDJ and CDR3 sequence profiling was genomic DNA. MiXCR, applied by TCRdb to the reads, yields one record per CDR3 protein. There are about 400,000 distinct CDR3 sequences in the sample; around 72% occur only once, and 4% lies in the top ten. The material sequenced was sorted CD4+, CD8+, or CD8+CD57+ T cells (not recorded which) from PBMCs. These receptors were obtained from a human donor in good health, serving as a control.

This chain connects TRBV4-3 to TRBJ1-1; the match to TRBD1 covers 7 bases. The CDR3 contains 15 residues. Germline-derived CDR1 and CDR2 are LGHNA and YSLEER. Germline trimming cut 6 bases from V and 3 bases from J; bases unmatched to any gene: 10. The CDR3 nucleotides are TGCGCCAGCAGGATGACAGGGCAAACGCACACTGAAGCTTTCTTT. Amino acid sequence: CASRMTGQTHTEAFF.

This clonotype was found many times. The chain combines TRBV6-4 with TRBJ1-5; D remains unclear. V lost 5 bases to trimming and J lost 0 bases, with 5 bases between them. The CDR3 contains 13 residues. Germline V gene data show CDR1 as MRHNA and CDR2 as SNTAGT. The CDR3 protein is CASSYDSNQPQHF. The CDR3 region has the DNA TGTGCCAGCAGTTACGATAGCAATCAGCCCCAGCATTTT.

This clonotype was picked up many times. The chain combines TRBV7-9 with TRBJ1-2; D is unclear. The CDR3 covers 14 residues. Trimming cost V 5 bases and J 0 bases, with 10 bases left between them. Germline lookup yields CDR1 SEHNR and CDR2 FQNEAQ (reference sequence). The CDR3, as DNA: TGTGCCAGCAGCACAAACAGCGCTAACTATGGCTACACCTTC. The encoded protein is CASSTNSANYGYTF.

The table lists this clonotype with many counts. The rearrangement joins TRBV19 to TRBJ2-2; unclear D gene. The CDR3 runs 14 residues. Trimming stripped 7 bases from V and 0 bases from J, with 9 bases between. Germline V gene sequence: CDR1 LNHDA, CDR2 SQIVND (reference sequence). The CDR3 coding sequence is TGTGCCAGTACCCGGGTTACGAACACCGGGGAGCTGTTTTTT. Its translation is CASTRVTNTGELFF.

This chain links TRBV12-3 or TRBV12-4 with TRBJ2-1, with D possibly matching TRBD1 (5 bases). Between the trimmed V and J ends, which lost 5 bases and 7 bases, there was a span of 18 bases. The CDR3 is made up of 15 amino acids. The CDR3: CASSIDDSHPNEQFF. CDR3 nucleotide sequence: TGTGCCAGCAGTATTGACGACAGCCATCCTAATGAGCAGTTCTTC.

This clonotype has a handful of counts. The chain has TRBV6-1 and TRBJ1-6; D unresolved. Deletions cut 0 bases from V and 10 bases from J, with 16 bases between. Germline CDR1 is MNHNS and CDR2 is SASEGT. The CDR3 extends over 16 amino acids. CDR3 loop: CASSEAIGPGGSPLHF. CDR3 coding DNA: TGTGCCAGCAGTGAAGCGATCGGACCGGGAGGGTCACCCCTCCACTTT.

This clonotype has just a few counts. The chain couples TRBV4-1 to TRBJ2-1, with 9 positions matching TRBD2. The CDR3 extends over 16 amino acids. Germline V lookup: CDR1 MGHRA, CDR2 YSYEKL. V gave up 3 bases and J gave up 7 bases; unmatched junction bases: 10. The CDR3 nucleotides read TGCGCCAGCAGCCAGCATTGGGGACTAGCTAGAAATGAGCAGTTCTTC. Protein sequence: CASSQHWGLARNEQFF.

This chain uses TRBV19 with TRBJ1-4, with unresolved D. Germline V gene data show CDR1 as LNHDA and CDR2 as SQIVND (reference sequence). Between the trimmed V and J ends, which lost 4 bases and 0 bases, there was a span of 12 bases. The CDR3 sequence is 16 residues long. The CDR3 nucleotides read TGTGCCAGTAGTACAGGACCATTTGCAACTAATGAAAAACTGTTTTTT. Encoded protein: CASSTGPFATNEKLFF.

The chain carries TRBV6-5 and TRBJ1-3; D possibly corresponds to TRBD1 (5 bases). Trimming left V 10 bases short and J 4 bases short, with 14 bases between. CDR1 and CDR2 from the germline V gene are MNHEY and SVGAGI. The CDR3 totals 13 residues. CDR3: CAIHPTAGNTIYF. The CDR3 DNA follows: TGTGCCATCCACCCGACAGCGGGAAACACCATATATTTT.

This clonotype was counted once. The V and J genes are TRBV7-2 and TRBJ1-1, with 7 bases that match TRBD1. Per the germline V gene, CDR1 is SGHTA and CDR2 is FQGNSA. J lost 10 bases, V lost 0 bases, and 14 bases had no gene match. The CDR3 spans 16 residues. CDR3 sequence reads: CASSLARTGLPRAAFF. The CDR3 DNA reads as TGTGCCAGCAGCTTAGCTCGGACAGGATTACCACGAGCAGCTTTCTTT.

In regard to this clonotype: Since the CDR3 does not end with the conserved phenylalanine or tryptophan, this likely comes from a read error. The limits of the CDR3 on the DNA are not certain, so only TCRdb's listed CDR3 is given. The chain couples TRBV7-3 to TRBJ2-7; the table's D call, TRBD1, has no DNA check behind it. The CDR3 region is 13 residues in length, termini included. Germline CDR1 reads SGHTA; CDR2 reads FQGTGA. Here the CDR3 reads CASSLASGWTDTQ.

V is TRBV20-1 and J is TRBJ1-1; TRBD1 might be the D (5 bases). The V end lost 2 bases, the J end lost 0 bases, and 10 bases lay between the germline ends. CDR3 size: 14 residues. Germline V lookup: CDR1 DFQATT, CDR2 SNEGSKA (reference sequence). CDR3 sequence: CSARHGAVNTEAFF. The CDR3 DNA sequence: TGCAGTGCTAGACATGGGGCAGTGAACACTGAAGCTTTCTTT.

Of note for this clonotype: This sequence may be a read error, since a much larger clone differs from it by one base. The gene calls are TRBV6-5 and TRBJ1-5; D gene unclear. This CDR3 has 16 amino acids. Looked up from germline, CDR1 is MNHEY and CDR2 is SVGAGI. The CDR3 DNA reads as TGTGCCTGCAGTTTGCTACAAGGCTCCTCAAATCAGCCCCAGCATTTT. Its translation is CACSLLQGSSNQPQHF.

This clonotype was recorded at least ten times. The chain couples TRBV11-3 to TRBJ2-7; 10 nucleotides match TRBD1. Per germline, CDR1 SGHNT and CDR2 YENEEA. The CDR3 has 8 amino acids. The CDR3 sequence is CAVRTGGV. For the CDR3, the DNA is TGTGCCGTTCGGACAGGGGGCGTC.

Concerning this clonotype: The CDR3 ends on some other residue instead of the conserved phenylalanine or tryptophan, so this is likely a read error. No DNA is shown, since the ends of the CDR3 on it are uncertain; the CDR3 is the one TCRdb lists. CDR3 sequence reads: CATSRVAGETQYHGS. The chain carries TRBV15 and TRBJ2-7; TRBD2, the D gene given by the table, was not confirmed from the DNA. The germline gives CDR1 LNHNV, CDR2 YYDKDF (reference sequence). The CDR3 numbers 15 amino acids, ends counted.

This rearrangement joins TRBV7-2 to TRBJ1-6; D gene unclear. Germline V lookup: CDR1 SGHTA, CDR2 FQGNSA. There are 12 residues in the CDR3. The CDR3 spells CSGRHDNSPLHF. CDR3 nucleotides: TGTAGCGGCAGACACGATAATTCACCCCTCCACTTT.

The chain is built from TRBV20-1 and TRBJ1-6; D uncertain. This CDR3 spans 15 amino acids. The V gene's germline CDR1 is DFQATT and CDR2 SNEGSKA (reference sequence). Trimming left V 1 base short and J 2 bases short, with 9 bases between. CDR3 sequence reads: CSARGVITYNSPLHF. CDR3 in DNA: TGCAGTGCTAGAGGGGTTATCACCTATAATTCACCCCTCCACTTT.

This clonotype occurred many times. The CDR3 DNA reads TGTGCCAGTAGTTCCCGACAGGGGCACTCTGGAAACACCATATATTTT. Translation gives CASSSRQGHSGNTIYF. The V call is TRBV19, the J call TRBJ1-3, with TRBD1 matching 8 bases. V shed 5 bases and J 0 bases; nucleotides not matched to a gene: 6. Germline V gives CDR1 LNHDA, CDR2 SQIVND (reference sequence). This CDR3 has 16 amino acids.

Of note for this clonotype: Lacking the conserved final phenylalanine or tryptophan, this CDR3 likely reflects a read error. No DNA is shown, since the ends of the CDR3 on it are uncertain; the CDR3 is the one TCRdb lists. The CDR3 region is CSVGERALAYENEL. The chain carries TRBV29-1 and TRBJ2-7; TRBD1, the table's D call, lacks a check against the DNA. Ends included, the CDR3 has 14 residues. CDR1 and CDR2 (germline): SQVTM, ANQGSEA.

The V call is TRBV19, the J call TRBJ2-5, with D possibly being TRBD1 (5 bases). V gave up 9 bases and J gave up 5 bases, with 16 bases separating them. Germline V gene data show CDR1 as LNHDA and CDR2 as SQIVND (reference sequence). The CDR3 is 13 residues long. The CDR3 spells CASSPRARETQYF. The CDR3 region has the DNA TGTGCCAGCAGCCCCAGGGCTCGGGAGACCCAGTACTTC.

This chain links TRBV6-1 with TRBJ2-1; D is perhaps TRBD1 (5 bases). Trimming removed 7 bases at V and 6 bases at J, with 16 bases between. This CDR3 comprises 14 residues. Germline CDR1 is MNHNS and CDR2 is SASEGT. The CDR3 sequence is CASTTQGQSNEQFF. Here the CDR3 DNA reads TGTGCCAGCACTACCCAAGGACAAAGCAATGAGCAGTTCTTC.

This clonotype occurred many times. This chain uses TRBV6-1 with TRBJ1-5; 7 bases are a match to TRBD1. J was trimmed by 4 bases and V by 1 base; bases with no gene match: 7. The CDR3 extends over 16 amino acids. Germline values: CDR1 MNHNS, CDR2 SASEGT. The CDR3 nucleotides read TGTGCCAGCAGTGAAGGACCGGGACAGTTAAATCAGCCCCAGCATTTT. Protein product: CASSEGPGQLNQPQHF.